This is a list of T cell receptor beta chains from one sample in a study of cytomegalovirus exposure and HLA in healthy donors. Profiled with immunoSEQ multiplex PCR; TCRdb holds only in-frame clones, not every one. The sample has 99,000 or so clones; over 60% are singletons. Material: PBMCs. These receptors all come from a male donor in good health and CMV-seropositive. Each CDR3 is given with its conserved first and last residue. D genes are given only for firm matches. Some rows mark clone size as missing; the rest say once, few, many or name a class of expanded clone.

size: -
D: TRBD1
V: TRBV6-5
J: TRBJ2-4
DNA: TGTGCCAGCAGTTACTCGGGGACAGTCGCCAAAAACATTCAGTACTTC
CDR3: CASSYSGTVAKNIQYF

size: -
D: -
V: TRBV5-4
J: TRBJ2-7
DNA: TGTGCCAGCAGCTTGTGGGGCGCGGGGCAAGAGCAGTACTTC
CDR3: CASSLWGAGQEQYF

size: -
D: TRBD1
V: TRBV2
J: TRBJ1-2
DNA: TGTGCCAGCAGTGCAGGGGGCCGTGGCTACACCTTC
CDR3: CASSAGGRGYTF

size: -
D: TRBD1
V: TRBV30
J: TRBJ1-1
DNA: TGTGCCTGGAGTGAGGCGGGACAGGGCTACATGAACACTGAAGCTTTCTTT
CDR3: CAWSEAGQGYMNTEAFF

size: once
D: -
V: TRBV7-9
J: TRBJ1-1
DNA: TGTGCCAGCAGATCTGAGACAGCGAACACTGAAGCTTTCTTT
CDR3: CASRSETANTEAFF

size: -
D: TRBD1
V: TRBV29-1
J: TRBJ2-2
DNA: TGCAGCGGGGGACAGGGGAGCACCGGGGAGCTGTTTTTT
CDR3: CSGGQGSTGELFF

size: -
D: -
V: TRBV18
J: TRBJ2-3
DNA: TGTGCCAGCTCACCAAGAGCCAGCACAGATACGCAGTATTTT
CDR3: CASSPRASTDTQYF

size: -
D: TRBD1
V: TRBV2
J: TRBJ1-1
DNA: TGTGCCAGGGCGGGACAGGGCTACGGAATGAACACTGAAGCTTTCTTT
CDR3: CARAGQGYGMNTEAFF

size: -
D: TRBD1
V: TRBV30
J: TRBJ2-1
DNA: TGTGCCTGGGGACAGGACTACAATGAGCAGTTCTTC
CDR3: CAWGQDYNEQFF

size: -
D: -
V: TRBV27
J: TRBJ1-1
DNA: TGTGCCAGCAGTTTATTTCTAGGCACTGAAGCTTTCTTT
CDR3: CASSLFLGTEAFF

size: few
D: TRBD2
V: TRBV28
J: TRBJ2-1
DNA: TGTGCCAGCATGGCGGGGTCGACTAGCGCCCACAATGAGCAGTTCTTC
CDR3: CASMAGSTSAHNEQFF

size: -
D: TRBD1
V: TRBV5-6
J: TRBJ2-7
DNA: TGTGCCAGCTCCCCCCCCCGGGACAGGGGGCTCTACGAGCAGTACTTC
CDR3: CASSPPRDRGLYEQYF

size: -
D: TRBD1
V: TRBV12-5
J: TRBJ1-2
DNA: TGTGCTAGTGGTTTGGGAAAGACAGGGTTCCACTATGGCTACACCTTC
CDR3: CASGLGKTGFHYGYTF

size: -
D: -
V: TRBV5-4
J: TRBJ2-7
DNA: TGTGCCAGCAGCTTCAGGGGCTACGAGCAGTACTTC
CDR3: CASSFRGYEQYF

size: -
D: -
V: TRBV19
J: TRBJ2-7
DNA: TGTGCCAGTAGTACCGGGACATCCCGAGGGGAGCAGTACTTC
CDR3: CASSTGTSRGEQYF

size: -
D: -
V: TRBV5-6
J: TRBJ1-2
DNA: TGTGCCAGCAGCTTGGTTAGGGGAGGCTATGGCTACACCTTC
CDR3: CASSLVRGGYGYTF

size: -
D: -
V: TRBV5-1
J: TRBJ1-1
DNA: TGCGCCAGCAGCTCGGGAGGGCTTTCGGGGAGCACTGAAGCTTTCTTT
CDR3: CASSSGGLSGSTEAFF

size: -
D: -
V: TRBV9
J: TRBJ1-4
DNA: TGTGCCAGCAGCGTCGGGTATTCAGGGACTTGGGGTAATGAAAAACTGTTTTTT
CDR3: CASSVGYSGTWGNEKLFF

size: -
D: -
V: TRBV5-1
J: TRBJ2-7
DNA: TGCGCCAGCAGCTTTACCGGCTACGAGCAGTACTTC
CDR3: CASSFTGYEQYF

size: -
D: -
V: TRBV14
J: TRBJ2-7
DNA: TGTGCCAGCAGCCAAGGAGTCTCCAGGGGAGAAGAGCAGTACTTC
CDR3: CASSQGVSRGEEQYF

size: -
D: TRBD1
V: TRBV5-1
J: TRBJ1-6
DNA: TGCGCCAGCAGCTTGGAGGGGGCTGGGAATTCACCCCTCCACTTT
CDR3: CASSLEGAGNSPLHF

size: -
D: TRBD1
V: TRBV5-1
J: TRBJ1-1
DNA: TGCGCCAGCAGCCGGGCCCCACAGGGGACGAACACTGAAGCTTTCTTT
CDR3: CASSRAPQGTNTEAFF

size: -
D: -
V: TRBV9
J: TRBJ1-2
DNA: TGTGCCAGCAGCCTCCGTACAGATCTTAACTATGGCTACACCTTC
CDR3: CASSLRTDLNYGYTF

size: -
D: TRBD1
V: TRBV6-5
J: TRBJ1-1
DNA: TGTGCCATCGGGGGACAGGGTCCAACAGAAGCTTTCTTT
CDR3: CAIGGQGPTEAFF

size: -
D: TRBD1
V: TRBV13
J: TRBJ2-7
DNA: TGTGCCAGCAGCTATGAACCGGGACAGGGGGATCGGGACGAGCAGTACTTC
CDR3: CASSYEPGQGDRDEQYF

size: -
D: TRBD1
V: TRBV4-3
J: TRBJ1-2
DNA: TGCGCCAGCAGCCGGATCGACAGGGGAGGCTACACCTTC
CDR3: CASSRIDRGGYTF

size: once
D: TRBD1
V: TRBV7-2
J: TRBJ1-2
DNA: TGTGCCAGCAGCTTAGGAGGGACAGGGGGCGGCTACACCTTC
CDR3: CASSLGGTGGGYTF

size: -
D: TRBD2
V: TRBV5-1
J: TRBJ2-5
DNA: TGCGCCAGCAGCGTCGGGGGGGATCGTCTAGAGACCCAGTACTTC
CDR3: CASSVGGDRLETQYF

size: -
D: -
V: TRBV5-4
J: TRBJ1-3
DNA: TGTGCCAGCAGCAATCAACAGGGAACTGGAAACACCATATATTTT
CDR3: CASSNQQGTGNTIYF

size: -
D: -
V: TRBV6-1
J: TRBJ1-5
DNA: TGTGCCAGCAGTAGTCTAGGCTCCCAGCCCCAGCATTTT
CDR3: CASSSLGSQPQHF

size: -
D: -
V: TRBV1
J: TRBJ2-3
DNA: TGCACCAGCAGCCCTTCGGACAGCCCGGCCACAGATACGCAGTATTTT
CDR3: CTSSPSDSPATDTQYF

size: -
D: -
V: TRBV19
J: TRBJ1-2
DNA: TGTGCCAGTAGTGTACAGGGAAACCCTAACTATGGCTACACCTTC
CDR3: CASSVQGNPNYGYTF

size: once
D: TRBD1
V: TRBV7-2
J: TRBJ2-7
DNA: TGTGCCAGCAGCCTCGACCACAGGGGCATCGAAACGTACTTC
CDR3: CASSLDHRGIETYF

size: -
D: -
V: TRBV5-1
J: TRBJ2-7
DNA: TGCGCCAGCAGCTTGCCTCAGAATTACGAGCAGTACTTC
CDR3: CASSLPQNYEQYF

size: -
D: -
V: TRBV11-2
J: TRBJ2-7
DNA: TGTGCCAGCAGCTTAGAGCGGGGCTCCTACGAGCAGTACTTC
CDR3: CASSLERGSYEQYF

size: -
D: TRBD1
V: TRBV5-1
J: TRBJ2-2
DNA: TGCGCCAGCAGCTTACGTACCGGGACAGGGAGTACCGGGGAGCTGTTTTTT
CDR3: CASSLRTGTGSTGELFF

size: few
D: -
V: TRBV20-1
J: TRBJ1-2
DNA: TGCAGTGCCAAGCGGAACTATGGCTACACCTTC
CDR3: CSAKRNYGYTF

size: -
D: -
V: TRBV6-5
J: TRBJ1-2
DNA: TGTGCCAGCAGTCCTACAGGGAAGTCGCGATATGGCTACACCTTC
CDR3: CASSPTGKSRYGYTF

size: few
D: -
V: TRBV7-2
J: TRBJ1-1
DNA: TGTGCCAGCAGCCCTAAGACTGAAGCTTTCTTT
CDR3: CASSPKTEAFF

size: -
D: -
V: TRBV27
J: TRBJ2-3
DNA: TGTGCCAGCACCCTATTGACAGGATCTTCAGATACGCAGTATTTT
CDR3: CASTLLTGSSDTQYF

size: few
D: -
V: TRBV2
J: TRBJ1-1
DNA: TGTGCCAGCAGTGTGTTACAGACGACTGAAGCTTTCTTT
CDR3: CASSVLQTTEAFF

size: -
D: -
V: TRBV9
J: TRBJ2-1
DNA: TGTGCCAGCAGCGTAGGCAGGGCCAATGAGCAGTTCTTC
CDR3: CASSVGRANEQFF

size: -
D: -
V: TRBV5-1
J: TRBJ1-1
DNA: TGCGCCAGCAACGCCCTGGAGGGAGGGAACACTGAAGCTTTCTTT
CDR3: CASNALEGGNTEAFF

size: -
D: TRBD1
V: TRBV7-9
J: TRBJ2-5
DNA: TGTGCCAGCAGAACAACAGGGGAAGTAGAGACCCAGTACTTC
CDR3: CASRTTGEVETQYF

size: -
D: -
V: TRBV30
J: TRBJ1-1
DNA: TGTGCCTTTGACAGGAACACTGAAGCTTTCTTT
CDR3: CAFDRNTEAFF

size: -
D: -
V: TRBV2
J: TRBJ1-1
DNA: TGTGCCAGCAGTGAAGCGGGAGGTAGAGCTTTCTTT
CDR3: CASSEAGGRAFF

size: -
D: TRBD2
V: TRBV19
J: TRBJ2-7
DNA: TGTGCCAGTAGTATTACAGGCAACACCGGGACTATCCGCTCCTACGAGCAGTACTTC
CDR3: CASSITGNTGTIRSYEQYF

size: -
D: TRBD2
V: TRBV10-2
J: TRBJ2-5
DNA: TGCGCCAGCCGAACTAGCGGGGCCACCCAAGAGACCCAGTACTTC
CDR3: CASRTSGATQETQYF

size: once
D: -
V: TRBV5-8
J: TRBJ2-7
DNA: TGTGCCAGCAGCGGGGGCTACGAGCAGTACTTC
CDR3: CASSGGYEQYF

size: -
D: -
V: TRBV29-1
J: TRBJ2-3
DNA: TGCAGCGTCGGACGGGGAGAGGATACGCAGTATTTT
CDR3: CSVGRGEDTQYF

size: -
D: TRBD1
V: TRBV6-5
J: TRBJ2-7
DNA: TGTGCCAGCAGTAATCCGGGACAGGGGGAGCAGTACTTC
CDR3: CASSNPGQGEQYF

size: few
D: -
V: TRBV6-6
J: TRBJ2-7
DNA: TGTGCCAGCAGTTACTACTCCCTCGGTCGCCCTCAGCAGTACTTC
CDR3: CASSYYSLGRPQQYF